The 24 T cell receptor beta chains below come from one sample, sequenced in a study of T-cell memory formation after mild COVID-19. TCRdb called the 5' RACE reads again in MiXCR, with one record for every CDR3 protein. The table includes about 350,000 distinct CDR3 sequences, roughly 15% detected once. Sequenced sample: PBMCs or a T cell subset sorted from them (not recorded which). These receptors all come from a man in his late teens or twenties who had mild COVID-19 (a few samples of this study predate the infection). Cell type and time point are not known.

This sequence joins TRBV6-6 and TRBJ2-7; TRBD1 matches at 7 bases. The CDR3 is 17 residues long. The germline V gene encodes CDR1 MNHNY and CDR2 SVGAGI (reference sequence). V was pared by 0 bases and J by 0 bases, with 8 bases of the junction left unmatched. The CDR3 sequence is CASSYSGGQASSYEQYF. The CDR3 DNA follows: TGTGCCAGCAGTTACTCTGGTGGACAGGCGAGCTCCTACGAGCAGTACTTC.

The CDR3 sequence is CASSRTGAWVGQNTDTQYF. DNA of the CDR3: TGTGCCAGCAGCAGGACAGGGGCGTGGGTGGGACAAAACACAGATACGCAGTATTTT. The chain couples TRBV5-6 to TRBJ2-3; 9 nucleotides line up with TRBD1. Per germline, CDR1 SGHDT and CDR2 YYEEEE. The V segment lost 4 bases and the J segment 2 bases; nucleotides outside the gene matches: 17. The CDR3 has 19 amino acids.

The CDR3 region is CASMKAGETQYF. CDR3 bases: TGCGCCAGCATGAAGGCGGGAGAGACCCAGTACTTC. The genes are TRBV5-1 and TRBJ2-5, with a weak D call TRBD2 (5 bases). The CDR3 extends over 12 amino acids. Germline V gene sequence: CDR1 SGHRS, CDR2 YFSETQ. Trimming stripped 6 bases from V and 4 bases from J, with 10 bases between.

J is TRBJ1-1 and V is TRBV4-3; tentative D call: TRBD1 (5 bases). Looked up from germline, CDR1 is LGHNA and CDR2 is YSLEER. This CDR3 comprises 16 residues. Trimming shortened V by 0 bases and J by 5 bases, and 16 bases separated the two germline ends. The CDR3 sequence: CASSQDLPGRGTEAFF. The CDR3 DNA sequence: TGCGCCAGCAGCCAAGATCTGCCTGGGCGGGGGACTGAAGCTTTCTTT.

This clonotype was picked up a small number of times. This chain links TRBV12-3 or TRBV12-4 with TRBJ2-1, with 9 bases lining up with TRBD2. V shed 2 bases, J shed 0 bases, and the junction held 8 bases outside the gene matches. This CDR3 comprises 18 residues. Written as DNA, the CDR3 is TGTGCCAGCAGTTTACTAGCGGGGCTATCGAGCTCCTACAATGAGCAGTTCTTC. It translates to CASSLLAGLSSSYNEQFF.

This clonotype occurred many times. The gene calls are TRBV11-1 and TRBJ2-3; 8 nucleotides line up with TRBD1. The CDR3 runs 15 residues. Germline loops: CDR1 SGHAT, CDR2 FQDESV (reference sequence). V lost 2 bases to trimming and J lost 6 bases; unmatched junction nucleotides: 7. CDR3 sequence reads: CASSLPRGLGDTQYF. The CDR3 region has the DNA TGTGCCAGCAGCTTACCCAGGGGGCTTGGGGATACGCAGTATTTT.

The genes are TRBV28 and TRBJ1-5; TRBD1 matches at 8 bases. The J segment lost 7 bases and the V segment lost 6 bases, leaving 14 bases of the junction unmatched. Germline assignment: CDR1 MDHEN and CDR2 SYDVKM. The CDR3 is 16 amino acids. CDR3: CASSPRTGHPGQPQHF. CDR3 nucleotides: TGTGCCAGCAGCCCTAGGACAGGGCATCCGGGACAGCCCCAGCATTTT.

This chain joins TRBV7-6 and TRBJ2-3; 12 bases agree with TRBD2. V was pared by 5 bases and J by 4 bases, with 16 bases of the junction left unmatched. The CDR3 totals 19 residues. Germline assignment: CDR1 SGHVS and CDR2 FNYEAQ. The CDR3 bases are TGTGCCAGCAGCCCATACCCTATCCGGACTAGCGGGGCTGCAGATACGCAGTATTTT. Protein product: CASSPYPIRTSGAADTQYF.

This clonotype showed up just a few times. A read error may produce the germline difference seen at one junction end. The J gene is TRBJ2-5, the V gene TRBV2, with D unclear. CDR1 is SNHLY and CDR2 is FYNNEI in the germline V gene. This CDR3 has 11 amino acids. The chain's CDR3 is CATPPLESQYF. The CDR3 nucleotides are TGTGCCACCCCCCCGCTGGAGAGCCAGTACTTC. The variable domain in full, with the rest retrieved from reference TRBV2 and TRBJ2-5, is EPEVTQTPSHQVTQMGQEVILRCVPISNHLYFYWYRQILGQKVEFLVSFYNNEISEKSEIFDDQFSVERPDGSNFTLKIRSTKLEDSAMYFCATPPLESQYFGPGTRLLVL.

This clonotype was observed a handful of times. V is TRBV20-1 and J is TRBJ1-1; a possible D gene is TRBD1 (6 bases). Germline-derived CDR1 and CDR2 are DFQATT and SNEGSKA (reference sequence). This CDR3 is 15 amino acids long. V was shortened by 6 bases and J by 0 bases, with 17 bases between the two germline ends. CDR3 bases: TGCAGTGCCACTTCGGGGGGCCGCTTGAACACTGAAGCTTTCTTT. Translation gives CSATSGGRLNTEAFF.

The genes are TRBV5-1 and TRBJ2-3; 9 nucleotides line up with TRBD1. Germline-derived CDR1 and CDR2 are SGHRS and YFSETQ. The CDR3 length is 18 residues. Losses at the gene ends were 0 bases for V and 7 bases for J; bases not matched to a gene: 15. The CDR3 is CASSLESGQGIPSHTQYF. The CDR3 nucleotides are TGCGCCAGCAGCTTGGAGTCTGGACAGGGGATCCCTTCTCATACGCAGTATTTT.

The rearrangement joins TRBV5-6 to TRBJ1-2, with a possible D match to TRBD1 (6 bases). Germline CDR1 reads SGHDT; CDR2 reads YYEEEE. Trimming left V 5 bases short and J 4 bases short, with 12 bases between. The CDR3 consists of 13 residues. The CDR3 region has the DNA TGTGCCAGCAGTTCTGGACAGACCTATGGCTACACCTTC. This sequence encodes CASSSGQTYGYTF.

A few counts support this clonotype. J is TRBJ2-1 and V is TRBV6-6; 7 nucleotides align to TRBD1. V lost 6 bases to trimming and J lost 9 bases; unmatched junction nucleotides: 5. Germline V gene sequence: CDR1 MNHNY, CDR2 SVGAGI (reference sequence). CDR3 length: 12 amino acids. The CDR3 DNA sequence: TGTGCCAGCAGCCATACAGGGGCTGAGCAGTTCTTC. Translated, it gives CASSHTGAEQFF.

The chain combines TRBV4-3 with TRBJ2-3; D remains ambiguous. The germline V gene encodes CDR1 LGHNA and CDR2 YSLEER. CDR3 length equals 15 residues. V lost 0 bases, J lost 0 bases, and 7 bases lay in between. The chain's CDR3 is CASSQDVYSTDTQYF. The CDR3 DNA reads TGCGCCAGCAGCCAAGATGTCTACAGCACAGATACGCAGTATTTT.

This clonotype was recorded a few times. The gene calls are TRBV7-4 and TRBJ1-4, with D unclear. V lost 4 bases to trimming and J lost 3 bases, with 15 bases between them. Per the germline V gene, CDR1 is SGHVT and CDR2 is SQSDAQ. This CDR3 region has 16 residues. CDR3 in DNA: TGTGCCAGCAGCTCGAAAGGGTCAGCGGCTAATGAAAAACTGTTTTTT. Translated, it gives CASSSKGSAANEKLFF.

The rearrangement joins TRBV6-1 to TRBJ2-7, with D uncertain. The germline V gene encodes CDR1 MNHNS and CDR2 SASEGT. V was pared by 8 bases and J by 5 bases, with 22 bases between. There are 15 residues in the CDR3. The DNA of the CDR3 is TGTGCCAGCGCCGGCCCACAACGACGAGGACACGAGCAGTACGTC. Amino acid sequence: CASAGPQRRGHEQYV.

The chain couples TRBV2 to TRBJ1-1; D is ambiguous. V shed 7 bases and J shed 5 bases, with 14 bases lying between them. Germline V gives CDR1 SNHLY, CDR2 FYNNEI. The CDR3 is 13 amino acids. The CDR3 loop reads CASILGFKTEAFF. DNA for the CDR3: TGTGCCAGCATTCTGGGTTTTAAGACTGAAGCTTTCTTT.

This clonotype was observed a handful of times. The chain uses TRBV5-1 and TRBJ2-5; 7 nucleotides agree with TRBD1. The CDR3 is 16 residues long. The V and J ends lost 4 bases and 2 bases, in that order; junction bases with no gene match: 11. Germline lookup yields CDR1 SGHRS and CDR2 YFSETQ. CDR3 in DNA: TGCGCCAGCAGCCCCGCCGCCCAGGGACAGCAAGAGACCCAGTACTTC. Translation: CASSPAAQGQQETQYF. The full variable domain, rest sourced from reference TRBV5-1 and TRBJ2-5, is KAGVTQTPRYLIKTRGQQVTLSCSPISGHRSVSWYQQTPGQGLQFLFEYFSETQRNKGNFPGRFSGRQFSNSRSEMNVSTLELGDSALYLCASSPAAQGQQETQYFGPGTRLLVL.

This clonotype has just a few counts. The chain recombines TRBV12-3 or TRBV12-4 with TRBJ2-2; the D gene is possibly TRBD1 (6 bases). The ends were cut back, 6 bases at V and 4 bases at J, with 15 bases in the middle. The CDR3 is 15 residues long. The CDR3 bases are TGTGCCAGCAGACGTACAGGGCTTGGCACCGGGGAGCTGTTTTTT. This encodes CASRRTGLGTGELFF.

This clonotype was counted a few times. The gene calls are TRBV7-2 and TRBJ1-1, with a tentative D call TRBD1 (5 bases). V was cut by 2 bases and J by 6 bases, with 13 bases left in between. The CDR3 contains 14 residues. Looked up from germline, CDR1 is SGHTA and CDR2 is FQGNSA. In nucleotides, the CDR3 is TGTGCCAGCAGCTTAAAGGTGACAGTTCCTGAAGCTTTCTTT. Translation gives CASSLKVTVPEAFF.

The table lists this clonotype with a few counts. The rearrangement joins TRBV4-1 to TRBJ1-6, with D unresolved. This CDR3 spans 16 amino acids. Trimming pared 0 bases from V and 7 bases from J, leaving 13 bases between. Per germline, CDR1 MGHRA and CDR2 YSYEKL. The CDR3 sequence is CASSQESFRRNSPLHF. DNA of the CDR3: TGCGCCAGCAGCCAAGAAAGTTTTCGGAGGAATTCACCCCTCCACTTT.

Only a few counts were recorded for this clonotype. This sequence joins TRBV10-3 and TRBJ2-5, with TRBD2 matching 9 bases. Germline lookup yields CDR1 ENHRY and CDR2 SYGVKD. J was trimmed by 4 bases and V by 0 bases; bases with no gene match: 0. This CDR3 is built from 14 residues. The CDR3 loop is CAISESTSGETQYF. In DNA form, the CDR3 reads TGTGCCATCAGTGAGTCGACTAGCGGAGAGACCCAGTACTTC.

J is TRBJ2-7 and V is TRBV5-6; possibly TRBD2 for D (7 bases). V was cut by 4 bases and J by 2 bases, with 10 bases left in between. Germline loops: CDR1 SGHDT, CDR2 YYEEEE. This CDR3 is built from 13 residues. The CDR3 coding sequence is TGTGCCAGCAGCCGCGGGGGCCCCTACGAGCAGTACTTC. Translation gives CASSRGGPYEQYF. Supplemented by reference TRBV5-6 and TRBJ2-7, the full variable domain reads DAGVTQSPTHLIKTRGQQVTLRCSPKSGHDTVSWYQQALGQGPQFIFQYYEEEERQRGNFPDRFSGHQFPNYSSELNVNALLLGDSALYLCASSRGGPYEQYFGPGTRLTVT.

The chain employs TRBV4-1 and TRBJ1-1, with a weak D call TRBD1 (6 bases). V lost 1 base and J 10 bases, leaving 16 bases between the germline ends. The germline V gene encodes CDR1 MGHRA and CDR2 YSYEKL. This CDR3 has 14 residues. CDR3 residues: CASSQGGQGLIAFF. The DNA for the CDR3 is TGCGCCAGCAGCCAAGGGGGGCAGGGACTGATAGCTTTCTTT.